The source of this TCR beta chain is a study of blood T cell repertoires in COVID-19. In the study overall: The United States, Italy and Spain were the sources of the acute and convalescent COVID-19 samples. In each case, the material was cDNA or gDNA derived from T cells, B-cell-depleted T cells, or PBMCs.

The Seattle site enrolled patients during active infection and followed them longitudinally. Authors' methods: Estimation of nucleated cell counts relied on the amplification of reference gene primers. The table came from immunoSEQ multiplex PCR; TCRdb's copy has only in-frame clones and leaves some out. The V and J calls and clone size were taken over from that table, and D and trimming were inferred from the DNA. Among 200,000 to 250,000 clones listed, about nine tenths were seen once. The receptor comes from a man younger than 40 with COVID-19, enrolled during active disease. The sample taken for sequencing was peripheral blood.

CDR3 in amino acids: CASSLAQGLPNEKLFF. CDR3 in DNA: TGTGCCAGCAGCTTAGCCCAGGGGCTCCCTAATGAAAAACTGTTTTTT. The chain carries TRBV7-2 and TRBJ1-4; D might be TRBD1 (6 bases). Germline V gives CDR1 SGHTA, CDR2 FQGNSA. The CDR3 covers 16 residues. The germline V and J ends were trimmed by 0 bases and 3 bases, with 11 bases remaining between them.